Sequencing of this TCR beta chain was carried out in a study of identical twins. Everyone who gave samples was a healthy Caucasian. After template switching added a universal primer site, the resulting cDNA carried unique molecular identifiers. Via MiXCR, TCRdb re-called the 5' RACE reads, giving one row per CDR3 protein. The data show approximately 300,000 distinct CDR3 sequences, roughly 9.7% seen once. Germline values: CDR1 SGDLS, CDR2 YYNGEE. This CDR3 contains 13 residues. Trimming took 4 bases from V and 9 from J; bases not matched to a gene: 6. Study-wide points: Sharing of beta out-of-frame sequences by twins showed a weaker excess.

This clonotype was picked up many times. The antigen is undetermined. In addition, the sample was reused for a study of yellow fever vaccine responses in identical twins. From that paper: Reports say the vaccine T cell response in twins looked partly convergent and partly personalized.

Sequencing was done on a sample of CD8+ T cells sorted from blood. The chain couples TRBV9 to TRBJ2-1; TRBD2 aligns across 8 bases. The receptor was derived from a young woman in good health. CDR3 sequence: CASSPRRGGEQFF. The DNA of the CDR3 is TGTGCCAGCAGCCCTCGCCGGGGGGGTGAGCAGTTCTTC. The whole variable domain, filled in from reference TRBV9 and TRBJ2-1, reads DSGVTQTPKHLITATGQRVTLRCSPRSGDLSVYWYQQSLDQGLQFLIQYYNGEERAKGNILERFSAQQFPDLHSELNLSSLELGDSALYFCASSPRRGGEQFFGPGTRLTVL.